The 3 T cell receptor beta chains below all came from one sample that was sequenced in a study of blood T cell repertoires in COVID-19. Sequencing was performed with immunoSEQ multiplex PCR; in TCRdb, only in-frame clones are kept and a portion is missing. The sample lists 250,000 to 300,000 clones, around 89% seen once, with under 15% in the top ten. Input material: peripheral blood. The receptors stem from a woman in her sixties with acute or convalescent COVID-19.

This chain connects TRBV7-2 to TRBJ1-2, with 10 bases lining up with TRBD1. Germline CDR1 and CDR2: SGHTA and FQGNSA. The CDR3 loop spans 16 amino acids. Unmatched junction bases numbered 6, after V lost 1 base and J lost 4 bases. The CDR3 nucleotides read TGTGCCAGCAGCTTAGGCGGGACAGGGGTCACCTATGGCTACACCTTC. This sequence encodes CASSLGGTGVTYGYTF.

The chain uses TRBV7-9 and TRBJ2-5; TRBD2 agrees at 7 bases. Germline V gene data show CDR1 as SEHNR and CDR2 as FQNEAQ (reference sequence). J lost 2 bases, V lost 3 bases, and 3 bases had no gene match. This CDR3 comprises 14 residues. This CDR3 is CASSLTSNQETQYF. The CDR3 nucleotides read TGTGCCAGCAGCTTGACTAGCAATCAAGAGACCCAGTACTTC.

CDR3 coding DNA: TGTGCCAGCAGCCTAAGGGTAGCGGGATTAGTTGGGACAGATACGCAGTATTTT. It specifies CASSLRVAGLVGTDTQYF. The rearrangement joins TRBV7-3 to TRBJ2-3, with 8 bases that match TRBD2. Trimming at V came to 5 bases and at J to 3 bases, leaving 16 bases not matched to a gene. Germline CDR1 is SGHTA and CDR2 is FQGTGA. The CDR3 contains 18 residues.